This T cell receptor beta chain originates from a study of blood T cells in healthy people across ages (dated by TCRdb to about 2015). At the level of the whole study: In model experiments, template switching captured about one uniquely barcoded TCR beta cDNA molecule for every two T cells. The study measured age-related changes in TCR beta repertoire diversity using deep sequencing normalized with unique cDNA molecular identifiers. The donors were split into four age groups: young (average about 16 years), middle-aged (over 35), aged (roughly 60) and long-lived (under 85). To avoid experimental bias, donors of different ages were spread randomly across the sequencing lanes. Two additional independent replicas of 1 million unique cDNA reads from the same blood draw were analyzed for two donors (one aged 18 to 30 and one aged 80 or older). The full study reports these points: Observed TCR beta diversity correlated strongly with the percentage of naive T cells measured by flow cytometry. Because profiling used bulk unsorted PBMCs, naive and antigen-experienced compartments could not be compared conclusively. As age increased, observed TCR beta diversity per million T cells dropped in a roughly linear way, and a significant reduction was already evident by age around 41. Compared with the aged group, the long-lived group had more naive CD4+ T cells, fewer expanded clones and increased TCR diversity, suggesting age selection. Donor CMV infection status was unknown, potentially confounding age-related changes in expanded clonotypes. Estimates of total diversity based on one million sequenced T cells were considered lower bounds and underestimates.

Worth noting for this clonotype: Its antigen has not been determined. No base qualities exist here, and no much larger clone lies one base off it.

The 35 to 40 donors, aged about 6 to 95 years, were systemically healthy Caucasian individuals from Russia. Roughly 9.5 milliliters of peripheral blood were drawn from each donor into EDTA-treated Vacutainer tubes. Ficoll-Paque density-gradient centrifugation was used to isolate PBMCs, with at least 7 million obtained per sample. Trizol reagent was used to extract total RNA from the PBMCs, yielding at least 5.5 micrograms per sample. For every donor, flow cytometry on a PBMC aliquot measured the percentage of naive CD45RAhigh/CD27high T cells. The receptor library was made with 5' RACE. A second roughly 6 to 12 cycle PCR used a sample-barcoded 5' primer and a J-beta primer mix. Each TCR beta cDNA molecule received a unique molecular identifier from a template-switch 5' adaptor carrying 12 random nucleotides. Each sample yielded at least 3 million CDR3-containing paired-end reads. All of the RNA was converted into first-strand cDNA using the Mint cDNA synthesis kit, with a TRBC-specific oligonucleotide serving as the primer. All cDNA was treated with uracil-DNA glycosylase and then went through a first 18-cycle PCR with the universal primers M1SS and BC2_uni_R. The source study handled its data this way. Each sample was normalized by randomly selecting 1 million high-quality reads, each carrying a distinct molecular identifier. Instead of being binned into consensus sequences, reads that shared molecular identifiers were thrown out. MiTCR, set to a Q25 quality threshold and the strictest error-elimination algorithm, was used for CDR3 identification, clonotype clustering and error correction. A nonparametric unseen species model with Euler transformation was used to estimate lower-bound total TCR beta diversity. The raw public reads went through TCRdb reprocessing: fastp at Q25, MiXCR clone calling, in-frame beta chains kept. CDR3 protein duplicates are merged, each entry listing the most common genes and DNA. None of the V and J calls come from the authors' own analysis; TCRdb made them. The sample has 1.5 million to 2 million distinct CDR3 sequences on record, 39% of them singletons. Of the sample, about 21% is held by the ten largest clones.

CDR1 and CDR2 are read off the germline V gene (reference sequence) as DFQATT and SNEGSKA. From the cysteine through the phenylalanine, the CDR3 covers 14 amino acids. The only DNA kept is the CDR3, 42 bases in frame from the first base. V is clipped by 5 bases and J by 4 bases, and the sequence between their germline boundaries is 17 bases long. In this chain, TRBV20-1 is recombined with TRBJ1-1; tentative D gene TRBD1, with 5 bases matching. This clonotype originated in a human donor in good health. The sequencing input was blood. The bases are TGCAGTGCTCGCATCCCGGGGGTGGGCACTGAAGCTTTCTTT. Its protein reads: CSARIPGVGTEAFF.